The sequence of this T cell receptor (beta chain) was determined in a study of blood T cell repertoires in COVID-19. Study context: Sites in the United States, Italy and Spain provided acute and convalescent COVID-19 samples. The cDNA or gDNA used as material had been derived from T cells, B-cell-depleted T cells, or PBMCs.

J was trimmed by 12 bases and V by 3 bases; bases with no gene match: 4. This CDR3 spans 13 amino acids. The germline CDR1 and CDR2 sequences are SGHTA and FQGNSA. In the authors' methods: Amplification of reference gene primers was used by the study to estimate nucleated cell counts. Sequencing used immunoSEQ multiplex PCR; TCRdb keeps in-frame clones, though not all of them. Clonal size and the V and J genes are those of that table, whereas D and trimming came from the DNA. The data show tens of thousands of clones, roughly 86% seen once. The clonotype comes from a man aged 45-65 years with active or convalescent COVID-19. The rearrangement joins TRBV7-2 to TRBJ2-1; 11 bases agree with TRBD2. Sequencing input: peripheral blood. CDR3 DNA: TGTGCCAGCAGCTTGCTAGCGGGGGGATCGCAGTTCTTC. It encodes CASSLLAGGSQFF.